These T cell receptor beta chains were read from a single sample in a study of blood T cell repertoires in COVID-19. Measured with immunoSEQ multiplex PCR; TCRdb has only the in-frame clones, and not every one. The sample lists over 200,000 clones, roughly 87% seen once, with under 2.5% in the top ten. Specimen: peripheral blood. The receptors originated from a man in his forties with active or convalescent COVID-19. Each CDR3 is given with its conserved first and last residue. D genes are given only for firm matches. Clone size is shown for a subset of rows, as once, few, many or a class of expanded clone.

D,V,J,size,DNA,CDR3
TRBD2,TRBV10-1,TRBJ2-2,few,TGCGCCAGCAGCGAAATAGCGGGATCGAACACCGGGGAGCTGTTTTTT,CASSEIAGSNTGELFF
TRBD2,TRBV5-8,TRBJ2-1,-,TGTGCCAGCAGCTTGGCGACTAGCCGGGTCGATGAGCAGTTCTTC,CASSLATSRVDEQFF
-,TRBV11-2,TRBJ2-1,-,TGTGCCAGCAGCTTGGGTTTCGTAGCGGACTCCTACAATGAGCAGTTCTTC,CASSLGFVADSYNEQFF
-,TRBV5-1,TRBJ2-3,-,TGCGCCAGCAGCACCGGGACTCCGGGTTCGACAGATACGCAGTATTTT,CASSTGTPGSTDTQYF
-,TRBV5-1,TRBJ2-5,-,TGCGCCAGCAGCTTAACGGGGGAAGAGACCCAGTACTTC,CASSLTGEETQYF
TRBD1,TRBV11-3,TRBJ1-2,-,TGTGCCAGCAGAGAAAGACAGGGTCCCTATGGCTACACCTTC,CASRERQGPYGYTF
TRBD1,TRBV11-3,TRBJ2-7,-,TGTGCCAGCAGCGCCCGGGACAGGGGCTACGAGCAGTACTTC,CASSARDRGYEQYF
-,TRBV2,TRBJ1-4,-,TGTGCCAGCAAAGGGGTCGGTGAAAAACTGTTTTTT,CASKGVGEKLFF
-,TRBV27,TRBJ1-2,-,TGTGCCAGCAGTGGTACCGGGACACCTATCTATGGCTACACCTTC,CASSGTGTPIYGYTF
TRBD1,TRBV7-9,TRBJ1-6,-,TGTGCCAGCAGCGACGGACAGGGGAATTCACCCCTCCACTTT,CASSDGQGNSPLHF
-,TRBV12-3/TRBV12-4,TRBJ1-1,-,TGTGCCAGCAGTTTGACAGAGAACACTGAAGCTTTCTTT,CASSLTENTEAFF
TRBD1,TRBV10-2,TRBJ1-1,-,TGCGCCAGCAGTGATCTCGGGACAGGGTTTACTGAAGCTTTCTTT,CASSDLGTGFTEAFF
-,TRBV19,TRBJ2-7,-,TGTGCCAGTAAGTTGGTCTTTGGGGGGACCTACGAGCAGTACTTC,CASKLVFGGTYEQYF
-,TRBV5-1,TRBJ1-1,-,TGCGCCAGCAGCCCAGGACAGCTCCTTGCTGAAGCTTTCTTT,CASSPGQLLAEAFF
TRBD2,TRBV6-2/TRBV6-3,TRBJ2-1,-,TGTGCCAGCAGCCCTTTAGCGGGAGATACCTCGGGGGAGCAGTTCTTC,CASSPLAGDTSGEQFF
-,TRBV7-9,TRBJ2-7,once,TGTGCCAGCAGCTTAAATTCTGGACATCCCTACGAGCAGTACTTC,CASSLNSGHPYEQYF
-,TRBV19,TRBJ2-2,-,TGTGCCAGTAGTATGAACGGGAGAGGTGGCACCGGGGAGCTGTTTTTT,CASSMNGRGGTGELFF
-,TRBV29-1,TRBJ1-2,-,TGCAGCGCTGGTGGGGGCCAGGACCAAGGCGGCTACACCTTC,CSAGGGQDQGGYTF
TRBD1,TRBV13,TRBJ1-1,-,TGTGCCAGCAGCCCATCACAGGGGGCAACTGAAGCTTTCTTT,CASSPSQGATEAFF
TRBD1,TRBV5-1,TRBJ2-1,-,TGCGCCAGCAGCATAACAGGGGGAGGTTCCAATGAGCAGTTCTTC,CASSITGGGSNEQFF
TRBD1,TRBV5-1,TRBJ2-1,-,TGCGCCAGCAGCACGACAGGGAATGAAGTAATTAGCTCCTACAATGAGCAGTTCTTC,CASSTTGNEVISSYNEQFF
TRBD2,TRBV4-1,TRBJ2-6,once,TGCGCCAGCAGCCAAGAAGGGACTAGAGTCTCTGGGGCCAACGTCCTGACTTTC,CASSQEGTRVSGANVLTF
-,TRBV27,TRBJ2-3,-,TGTGCCAGCAGTTTATTGGGGGGTCCCAGCACAGATACGCAGTATTTT,CASSLLGGPSTDTQYF
-,TRBV10-3,TRBJ1-1,once,TGTGCCATCAGTGCACAGGAGAACACTGAAGCTTTCTTT,CAISAQENTEAFF
TRBD1,TRBV18,TRBJ2-2,-,TGTGCCAGCTCACCCACAGGGGGTCTGAACACCGGGGAGCTGTTTTTT,CASSPTGGLNTGELFF
-,TRBV5-1,TRBJ1-1,once,TGCGCCAGCAGCTTGGAAGTCAGGGGCACTGAAGCTTTCTTT,CASSLEVRGTEAFF
TRBD1,TRBV18,TRBJ1-2,few,TGTGCCAGCTCACCCTCGACAGGGGTAGACTATGGCTACACCTTC,CASSPSTGVDYGYTF
TRBD2,TRBV7-2,TRBJ2-3,-,TGTGCCAGCAGCTCGGGACTAGCGGGGGAGACAGATACGCAGTATTTT,CASSSGLAGETDTQYF
-,TRBV3-1/TRBV3-2,TRBJ1-2,-,TGTGCCAGCAGCCAAGATCACAGGTCTTCCTACTATGGCTACACCTTC,CASSQDHRSSYYGYTF
-,TRBV5-8,TRBJ1-3,-,TGTGCCAGCACCCGGGTCCCCTCTGGAAACACCATATATTTT,CASTRVPSGNTIYF
TRBD1,TRBV9,TRBJ2-1,-,TGTGCCAGCAGCGTAGACAGGGGCTCCTACAATGAGCAGTTCTTC,CASSVDRGSYNEQFF
TRBD2,TRBV9,TRBJ2-7,-,TGTGCCAGCAGCCCACGAGGCCCTAGCGGGAGGATAGAGCAGTACTTC,CASSPRGPSGRIEQYF
-,TRBV28,TRBJ2-3,-,TGTGCCAGCAGTTTATTTCAGAGCACAGATACGCAGTATTTT,CASSLFQSTDTQYF
TRBD1,TRBV24-1,TRBJ2-7,-,TGTGCCACCAGTGACCCGGGACAGGGGGCCCACGAGCAGTACTTC,CATSDPGQGAHEQYF
-,TRBV3-1/TRBV3-2,TRBJ1-5,-,TGTGCCAGCAGCCCCCGACAGGAATATCAGCCCCAGCATTTT,CASSPRQEYQPQHF
-,TRBV5-4,TRBJ2-5,-,TGTGCCAGCAGCTTTGGGAATAGCGGTGGGGAGACCCAGTACTTC,CASSFGNSGGETQYF
TRBD1,TRBV19,TRBJ1-1,-,TGTGCCAGTACAACCACAGGGGGCACTGAAGCTTTCTTT,CASTTTGGTEAFF
-,TRBV9,TRBJ2-1,-,TGTGCCAGCAGCGTAGGGAGTTGGAATGAGCAGTTCTTC,CASSVGSWNEQFF
TRBD1,TRBV7-9,TRBJ1-2,-,TGTGCCAGCAGCCCGACAGGGAGAGATGGCTACACCTTC,CASSPTGRDGYTF
TRBD2,TRBV19,TRBJ2-7,once,TGTGCCAGTAGTAGAGCTACTAGCGGGGCCTCCTACGAGCAGTACTTC,CASSRATSGASYEQYF
TRBD1,TRBV2,TRBJ2-6,few,TGTGCCAGCAGTTCTACGGACAGGGTAGCTGGGGCCAACGTCCTGACTTTC,CASSSTDRVAGANVLTF
TRBD2,TRBV27,TRBJ2-3,-,TGTGCCAGCAGTGGGATACCAAGCGGGGAAAGCACAGATACGCAGTATTTT,CASSGIPSGESTDTQYF
TRBD1,TRBV5-1,TRBJ1-1,-,TGCGCCAGCAGCGGGGGACAGACTGAAGCTTTCTTT,CASSGGQTEAFF
-,TRBV28,TRBJ1-6,-,TGTGCCAGCAGCCCTGGCGGGGTGGGGTCCTATAATTCACCCCTCCACTTT,CASSPGGVGSYNSPLHF
-,TRBV30,TRBJ2-7,once,TGTGCCTGGGGGCTGGGGCAGAGCTTTTACGAGCAGTACTTC,CAWGLGQSFYEQYF
-,TRBV5-1,TRBJ2-1,-,TGCGCCAGCAGCTTGAATCAGGGGAGCTACAATGAGCAGTTCTTC,CASSLNQGSYNEQFF
TRBD1,TRBV12-3/TRBV12-4,TRBJ2-7,-,TGTGCCATCCGGGACAGTTCTTCCTACGAGCAGTACTTC,CAIRDSSSYEQYF
-,TRBV20-1,TRBJ1-2,-,TGCAGTGCTAGTGGCAGTAACTATGGCTACACCTTC,CSASGSNYGYTF
TRBD1,TRBV7-2,TRBJ2-2,-,TGTGCCAGTAAGACAGGGGGCGCGGGCACCGGGGAGCTGTTTTTT,CASKTGGAGTGELFF
TRBD1,TRBV3-1/TRBV3-2,TRBJ1-2,once,TGTGCCAGCAGCTTTTCGACAGGGGTAATTTATGGCTACACCTTC,CASSFSTGVIYGYTF
-,TRBV19,TRBJ1-1,few,TGTGCCAGTAGTAGACGCGGGATGACTGAAGCTTTCTTT,CASSRRGMTEAFF
-,TRBV28,TRBJ1-5,-,TGTGCCAGCGCAGCCCAGGTTAGCAATCAGCCCCAGCATTTT,CASAAQVSNQPQHF
TRBD1,TRBV6-2/TRBV6-3,TRBJ1-5,-,TGTGCCAGCAGCCCCCGGGACAGGGGACAGCCCCAGCATTTT,CASSPRDRGQPQHF
TRBD1,TRBV2,TRBJ2-5,-,TGTGCCAGCAGGGGACAGATGCAAGAGACCCAGTACTTC,CASRGQMQETQYF